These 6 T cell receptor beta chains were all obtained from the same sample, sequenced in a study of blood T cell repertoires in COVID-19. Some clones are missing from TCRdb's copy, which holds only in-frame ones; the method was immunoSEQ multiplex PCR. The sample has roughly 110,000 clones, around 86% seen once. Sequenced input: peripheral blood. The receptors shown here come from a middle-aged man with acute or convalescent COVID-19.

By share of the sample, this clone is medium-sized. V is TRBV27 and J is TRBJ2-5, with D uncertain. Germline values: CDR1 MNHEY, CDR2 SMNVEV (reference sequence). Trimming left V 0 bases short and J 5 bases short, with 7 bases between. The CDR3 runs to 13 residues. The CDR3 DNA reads TGTGCCAGCAGTTTATCTCCAGTGGAGACCCAGTACTTC. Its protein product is CASSLSPVETQYF.

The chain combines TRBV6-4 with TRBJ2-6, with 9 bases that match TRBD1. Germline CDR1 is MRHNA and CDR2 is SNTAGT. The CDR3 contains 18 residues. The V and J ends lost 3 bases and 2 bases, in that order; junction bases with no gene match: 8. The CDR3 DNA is TGTGCCAGCAGTGATAACGGGGACAGGGCGACTGGGGCCAACGTCCTGACTTTC. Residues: CASSDNGDRATGANVLTF.

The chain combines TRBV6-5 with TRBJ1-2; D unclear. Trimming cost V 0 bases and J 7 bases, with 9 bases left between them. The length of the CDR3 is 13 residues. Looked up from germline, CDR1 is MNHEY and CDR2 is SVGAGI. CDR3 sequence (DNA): TGTGCCAGCAGTTACTCGGGCAGTGGTGGCTACACCTTC. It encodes CASSYSGSGGYTF.

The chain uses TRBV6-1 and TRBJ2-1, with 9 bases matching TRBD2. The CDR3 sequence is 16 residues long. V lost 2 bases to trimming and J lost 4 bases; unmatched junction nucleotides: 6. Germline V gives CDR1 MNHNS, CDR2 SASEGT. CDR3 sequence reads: CASSEQPREGYNEQFF. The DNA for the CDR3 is TGTGCCAGCAGTGAACAGCCGCGGGAGGGGTACAATGAGCAGTTCTTC.

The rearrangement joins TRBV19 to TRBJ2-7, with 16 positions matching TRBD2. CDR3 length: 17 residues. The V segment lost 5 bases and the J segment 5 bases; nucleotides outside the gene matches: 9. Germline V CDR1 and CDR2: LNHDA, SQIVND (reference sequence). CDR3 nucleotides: TGTGCCAGTAGTGTGGGACTAGCGGGAGGGCCTAGAAACGAGCAGTACTTC. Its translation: CASSVGLAGGPRNEQYF.

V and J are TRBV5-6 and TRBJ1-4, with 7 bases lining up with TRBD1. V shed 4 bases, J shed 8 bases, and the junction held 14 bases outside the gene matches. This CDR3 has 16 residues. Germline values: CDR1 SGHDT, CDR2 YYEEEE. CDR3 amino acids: CASSTTGPKEQEKLFF. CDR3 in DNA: TGTGCCAGCAGCACGACAGGGCCTAAGGAGCAGGAAAAACTGTTTTTT.